This T cell receptor beta chain was recorded in a study of response to subunit inactivated influenza vaccine. This clonotype was detected a few times. What it binds is unknown. The CDR3 has 13 residues. CDR1 and CDR2 (germline): MNHEY, SMNVEV (reference sequence). Trimming removed 5 bases from V and 9 bases from J, with 14 bases in between. From the RT-PCR reads, TCRdb called clonotypes with MiXCR, one entry per CDR3 protein. Counted here are about 170,000 distinct CDR3 sequences, around a tenth occurring once; the ten biggest clones make up approximately 35%. General study results and limits: Seasonal influenza vaccination, on each occasion, was suggested by the authors to recruit few new T cells.

This chain joins TRBV27 and TRBJ2-1, with D perhaps being TRBD1 or TRBD2 (6 bases each). Sample: CD8+ T cells sorted from PBMCs, taken less than 30 months after vaccination. The TCR sequence derives from a man aged 50 to 75 who received an inactivated influenza vaccine. CDR3 sequence reads: CASSPRGLIEQFF. In DNA form, the CDR3 reads TGTGCCAGCAGTCCCCGGGGGCTCATTGAGCAGTTCTTC.